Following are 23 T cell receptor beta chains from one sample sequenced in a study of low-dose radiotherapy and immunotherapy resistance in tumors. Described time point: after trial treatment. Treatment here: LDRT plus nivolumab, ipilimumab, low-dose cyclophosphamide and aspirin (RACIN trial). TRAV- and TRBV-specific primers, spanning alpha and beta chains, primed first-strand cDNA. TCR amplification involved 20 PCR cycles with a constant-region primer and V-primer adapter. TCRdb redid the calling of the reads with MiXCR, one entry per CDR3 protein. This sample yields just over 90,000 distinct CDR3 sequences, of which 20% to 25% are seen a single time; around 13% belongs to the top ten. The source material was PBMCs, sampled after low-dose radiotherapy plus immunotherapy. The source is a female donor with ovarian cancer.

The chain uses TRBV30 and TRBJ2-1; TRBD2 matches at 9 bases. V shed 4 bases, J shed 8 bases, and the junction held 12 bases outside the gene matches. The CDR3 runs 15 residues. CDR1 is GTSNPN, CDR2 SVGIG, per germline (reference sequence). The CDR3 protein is CAWIVGASGNDEQFF. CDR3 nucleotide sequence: TGTGCCTGGATCGTTGGGGCTAGCGGGAACGATGAGCAGTTCTTC.

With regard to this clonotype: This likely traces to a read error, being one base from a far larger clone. The CDR3 loop is CAGSSGTGPGELFF. Here the CDR3 DNA reads TGTGCCGGCAGCTCCGGGACAGGGCCCGGGGAGCTGTTTTTT. J is TRBJ2-2 and V is TRBV5-3; 9 positions match TRBD1. TRBV5-3 is recorded as an ORF, its role being uncertain. This CDR3 comprises 14 residues. The J segment lost 6 bases and the V segment lost 10 bases, leaving 10 bases of the junction unmatched.

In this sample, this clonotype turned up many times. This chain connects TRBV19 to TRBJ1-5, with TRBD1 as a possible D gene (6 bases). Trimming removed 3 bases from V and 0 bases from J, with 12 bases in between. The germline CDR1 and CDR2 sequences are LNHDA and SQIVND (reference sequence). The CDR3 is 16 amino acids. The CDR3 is CASSMERGYSNQPQHF. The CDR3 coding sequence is TGTGCCAGTAGTATGGAAAGGGGGTATAGCAATCAGCCCCAGCATTTT.

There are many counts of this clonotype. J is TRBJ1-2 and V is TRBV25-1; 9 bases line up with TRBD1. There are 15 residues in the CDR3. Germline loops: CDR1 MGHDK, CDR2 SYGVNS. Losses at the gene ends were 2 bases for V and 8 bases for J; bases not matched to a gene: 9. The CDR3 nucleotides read TGTGCCAGCAGTGAACCGGGACAGGGCTGGGACGGCTACACCTTC. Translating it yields CASSEPGQGWDGYTF.

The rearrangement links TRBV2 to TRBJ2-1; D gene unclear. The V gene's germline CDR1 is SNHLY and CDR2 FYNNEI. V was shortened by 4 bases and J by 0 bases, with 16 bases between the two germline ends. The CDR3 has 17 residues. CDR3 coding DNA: TGTGCCAGCAGTGTCGCCCCAACTCCAGCCTCCTACAATGAGCAGTTCTTC. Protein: CASSVAPTPASYNEQFF.

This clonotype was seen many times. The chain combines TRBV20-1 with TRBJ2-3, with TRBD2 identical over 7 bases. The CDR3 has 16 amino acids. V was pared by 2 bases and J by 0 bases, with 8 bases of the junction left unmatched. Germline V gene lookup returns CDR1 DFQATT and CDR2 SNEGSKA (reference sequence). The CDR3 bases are TGCAGTGCTAGAAATTGGGCTAGCGGAAGCACAGATACGCAGTATTTT. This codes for CSARNWASGSTDTQYF.

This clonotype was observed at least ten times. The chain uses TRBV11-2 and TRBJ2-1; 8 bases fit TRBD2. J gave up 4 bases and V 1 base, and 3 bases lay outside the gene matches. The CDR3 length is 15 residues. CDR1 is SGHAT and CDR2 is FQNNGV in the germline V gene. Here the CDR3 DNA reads TGTGCCAGCAGCTTAGGTCAGCGGGGGTACAATGAGCAGTTCTTC. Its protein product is CASSLGQRGYNEQFF.

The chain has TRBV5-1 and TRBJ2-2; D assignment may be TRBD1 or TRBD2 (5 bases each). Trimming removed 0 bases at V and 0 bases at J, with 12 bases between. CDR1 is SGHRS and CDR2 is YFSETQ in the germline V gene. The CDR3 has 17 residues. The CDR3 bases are TGCGCCAGCAGCTTGGTTCTGGGGACCGCGAACACCGGGGAGCTGTTTTTT. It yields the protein CASSLVLGTANTGELFF. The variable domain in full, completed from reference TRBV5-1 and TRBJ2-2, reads KAGVTQTPRYLIKTRGQQVTLSCSPISGHRSVSWYQQTPGQGLQFLFEYFSETQRNKGNFPGRFSGRQFSNSRSEMNVSTLELGDSALYLCASSLVLGTANTGELFFGEGSRLTVL.

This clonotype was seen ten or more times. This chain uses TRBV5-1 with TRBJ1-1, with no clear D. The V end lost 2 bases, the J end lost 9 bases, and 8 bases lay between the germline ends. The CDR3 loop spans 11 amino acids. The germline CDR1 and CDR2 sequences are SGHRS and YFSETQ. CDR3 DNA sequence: TGCGCCAGCAGCTTAGGGTTCCAAGCTTTCTTT. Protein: CASSLGFQAFF.

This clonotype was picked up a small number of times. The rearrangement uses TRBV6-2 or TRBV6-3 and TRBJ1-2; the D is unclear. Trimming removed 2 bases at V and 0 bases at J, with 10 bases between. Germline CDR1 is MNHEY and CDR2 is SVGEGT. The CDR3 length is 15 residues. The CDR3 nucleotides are TGTGCCAGCAGTTACGCGGCGGATGCTAACTATGGCTACACCTTC. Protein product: CASSYAADANYGYTF.

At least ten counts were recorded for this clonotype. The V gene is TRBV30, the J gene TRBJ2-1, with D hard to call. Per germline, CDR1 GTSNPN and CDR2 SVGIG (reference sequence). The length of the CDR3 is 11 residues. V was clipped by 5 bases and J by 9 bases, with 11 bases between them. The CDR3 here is CAWEGYSEQFF. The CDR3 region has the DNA TGTGCCTGGGAAGGCTATTCTGAGCAGTTCTTC.

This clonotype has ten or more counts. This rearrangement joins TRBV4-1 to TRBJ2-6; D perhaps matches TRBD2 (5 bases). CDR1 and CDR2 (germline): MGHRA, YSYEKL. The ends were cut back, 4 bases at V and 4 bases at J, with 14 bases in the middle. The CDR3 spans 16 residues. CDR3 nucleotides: TGCGCCAGCAGCCCCTTAGGCTCGGGGGGGGCCAACGTCCTGACTTTC. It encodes CASSPLGSGGANVLTF.

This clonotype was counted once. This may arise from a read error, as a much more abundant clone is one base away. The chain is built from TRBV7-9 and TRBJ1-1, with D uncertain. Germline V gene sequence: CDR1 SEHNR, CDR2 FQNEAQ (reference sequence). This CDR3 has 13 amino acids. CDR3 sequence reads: CVSSLEVDTEAFF. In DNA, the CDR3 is TGTGTCAGCAGCTTAGAGGTGGACACTGAAGCTTTCTTT.

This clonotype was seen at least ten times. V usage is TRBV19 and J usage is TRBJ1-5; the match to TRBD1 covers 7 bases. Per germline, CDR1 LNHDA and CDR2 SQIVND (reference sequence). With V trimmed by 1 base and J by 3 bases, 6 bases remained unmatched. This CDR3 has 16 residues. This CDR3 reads CASSIATGEPNQPQHF. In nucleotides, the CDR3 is TGTGCCAGTAGTATAGCCACAGGGGAGCCCAATCAGCCCCAGCATTTT.

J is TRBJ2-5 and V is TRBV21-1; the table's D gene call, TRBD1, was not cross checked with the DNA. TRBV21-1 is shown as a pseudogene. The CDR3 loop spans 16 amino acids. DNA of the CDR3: TGTGCCAGCAGCCATCGACGGACAGGGATTAGAGAGAACCAGTACTTC. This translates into CASSHRRTGIRENQYF.

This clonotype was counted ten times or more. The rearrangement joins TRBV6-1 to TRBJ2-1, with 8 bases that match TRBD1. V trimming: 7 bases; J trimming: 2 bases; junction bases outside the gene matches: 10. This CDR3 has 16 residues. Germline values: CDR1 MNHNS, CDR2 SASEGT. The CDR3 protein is CASTRTGLTPYNEQFF. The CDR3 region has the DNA TGTGCCAGCACCAGGACAGGGCTAACCCCCTACAATGAGCAGTTCTTC.

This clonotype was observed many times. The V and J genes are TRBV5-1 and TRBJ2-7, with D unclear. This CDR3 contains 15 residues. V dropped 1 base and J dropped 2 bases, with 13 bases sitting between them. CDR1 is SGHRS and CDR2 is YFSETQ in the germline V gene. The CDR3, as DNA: TGCGCCAGCAGCTTGTGGCTAGTAGAAGCCTACGAGCAGTACTTC. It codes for CASSLWLVEAYEQYF.

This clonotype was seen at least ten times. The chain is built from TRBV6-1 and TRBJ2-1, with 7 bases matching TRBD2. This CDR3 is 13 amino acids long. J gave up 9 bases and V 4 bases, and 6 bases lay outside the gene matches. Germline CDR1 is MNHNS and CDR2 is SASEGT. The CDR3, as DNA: TGTGCCAGCAGTGGTAGATCGGGAGGTGAGCAGTTCTTC. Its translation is CASSGRSGGEQFF.

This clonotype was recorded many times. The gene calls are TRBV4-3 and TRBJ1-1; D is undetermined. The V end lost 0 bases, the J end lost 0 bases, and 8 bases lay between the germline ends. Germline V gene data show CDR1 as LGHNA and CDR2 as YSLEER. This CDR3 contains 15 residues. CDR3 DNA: TGCGCCAGCAGCCAAGATCTGGGCATGAACACTGAAGCTTTCTTT. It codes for CASSQDLGMNTEAFF.

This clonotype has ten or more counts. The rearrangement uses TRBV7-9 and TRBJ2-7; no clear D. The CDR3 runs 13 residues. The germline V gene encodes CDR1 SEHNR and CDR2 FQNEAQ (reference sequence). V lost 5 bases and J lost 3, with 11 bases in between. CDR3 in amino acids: CASSPGPLYEQYF. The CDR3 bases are TGTGCCAGCAGCCCCGGGCCCCTCTACGAGCAGTACTTC.

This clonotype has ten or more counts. For the CDR3, the DNA is TGTGCCACGAGCCTTCGCTATGGCTACACCTTC. Translating gives CATSLRYGYTF. The rearrangement joins TRBV7-8 to TRBJ1-2; D gene ambiguous. The V gene's germline CDR1 is SGHVS and CDR2 FQNEAQ. The CDR3 spans 11 residues. Trimming left V 10 bases short and J 4 bases short, with 10 bases between.

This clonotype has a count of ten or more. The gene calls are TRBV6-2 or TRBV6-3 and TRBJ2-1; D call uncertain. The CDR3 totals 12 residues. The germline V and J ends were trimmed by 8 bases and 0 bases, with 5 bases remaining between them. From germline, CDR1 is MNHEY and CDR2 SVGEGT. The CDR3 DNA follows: TGTGCCAGCGGCAGCTCCTACAATGAGCAGTTCTTC. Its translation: CASGSSYNEQFF.

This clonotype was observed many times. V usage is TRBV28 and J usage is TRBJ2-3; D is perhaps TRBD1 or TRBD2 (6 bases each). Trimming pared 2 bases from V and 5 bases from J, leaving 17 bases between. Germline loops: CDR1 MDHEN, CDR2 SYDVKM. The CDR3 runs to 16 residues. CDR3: CASSLGLRGARDTQYF. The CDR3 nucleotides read TGTGCCAGCAGTTTAGGTTTGAGGGGGGCGAGAGATACGCAGTATTTT.